This T cell receptor (beta chain) was profiled in a study of blood T cell repertoires in COVID-19. On the study more broadly: Collection of acute and convalescent COVID-19 samples took place in the United States, Italy and Spain.

Recruits, aged about 18 to 100 years, lived in 25 or so US areas. Sequenced by immunoSEQ multiplex PCR; TCRdb stores in-frame clones only, minus some. The sample consists of about 260,000 clones, 91% of them appearing once. The sample comprised PBMCs or T cells enriched from blood (not recorded which). The clonotype was recovered from a man aged 35 to 55 who had been exposed to COVID-19.

The CDR3 nucleotides read TGCGCCAGCAGCTACGGGACAGACAACTATGGCTACACCTTC. It is translated as CASSYGTDNYGYTF. This chain uses TRBV5-1 with TRBJ1-2; 7 bases align to TRBD1. CDR1 is SGHRS and CDR2 is YFSETQ in the germline V gene. V dropped 3 bases and J dropped 2; count of bases not matched to a gene: 4. The CDR3 has 14 residues.